What follows are 16 T cell receptor beta chains derived from one specimen sequenced in a study of T cells in Graves' hyperthyroidism and ophthalmopathy (dated by TCRdb to between 2018 and 2020). Libraries came from multiplex PCR. For sequencing, an Illumina HiSeq 2000 was employed. TCR beta CDR3 regions were amplified from RNA transcripts. The first round of RT-PCR for the TCR CDR3 was performed with the HTBI primer set and the Qiagen OneStep RT-PCR kit. The public reads were reanalyzed by TCRdb: fastp trimming at Q25, MiXCR alignment, in-frame beta chains only. Duplicate CDR3 protein sequences are folded into a single record with the most common DNA and genes. Present in this sample are roughly 400,000 distinct CDR3 sequences, about an eighth of which were seen just once. 28% of the sample belongs to the ten largest clones. Sequences were obtained from blood. The receptors shown here come from a man aged 50-59 years with Graves' ophthalmopathy.

At least ten counts were recorded for this clonotype. The chain joins TRBV25-1 to TRBJ2-1; TRBD2 aligns across 9 bases. The J segment lost 3 bases and the V segment lost 3 bases, leaving 6 bases of the junction unmatched. The CDR3 is 16 amino acids. Germline values: CDR1 MGHDK, CDR2 SYGVNS. The CDR3 spells CASSDSAGGRYNEQFF. CDR3 nucleotides: TGTGCCAGCAGTGACTCAGCGGGAGGACGCTACAATGAGCAGTTCTTC.

The rearrangement joins TRBV6-2 or TRBV6-3 to TRBJ2-3; 8 nucleotides line up with TRBD2. Germline V gene sequence: CDR1 MNHEY, CDR2 SVGEGT. With 5 bases clipped from V and 2 bases from J, the junction kept 6 bases outside the gene matches. The CDR3 length is 15 residues. The CDR3 coding sequence is TGTGCCAGCAGTACCGGACTAGCAGACACAGATACGCAGTATTTT. Amino acid sequence: CASSTGLADTDTQYF.

This clonotype appeared many times. The rearrangement links TRBV12-3 or TRBV12-4 to TRBJ2-3; the D is unclear. Trimming stripped 5 bases from V and 5 bases from J, with 8 bases between. CDR3 length: 12 residues. The CDR3, as DNA: TGTGCCAGCAGTCAAGTCAAAGATACGCAGTATTTT. Protein product: CASSQVKDTQYF.

The chain has TRBV12-3 or TRBV12-4 and TRBJ2-3; 7 bases match TRBD2. CDR3 length: 14 amino acids. The V and J ends lost 3 bases and 2 bases, in that order; junction bases with no gene match: 2. In nucleotides, the CDR3 is TGTGCCAGCAGTTTGGGGGGGAACACAGATACGCAGTATTTT. Translated: CASSLGGNTDTQYF.

This clonotype was recorded many times. The chain has TRBV5-1 and TRBJ2-7; 8 nucleotides align to TRBD1. Germline CDR1 reads SGHRS; CDR2 reads YFSETQ. This CDR3 region has 15 residues. J lost 4 bases, V lost 0 bases, and 6 bases had no gene match. The CDR3 DNA is TGCGCCAGCAGCTTGGTAGCCGGACAGGGTTACGAGCAGTACTTC. This translates into CASSLVAGQGYEQYF.

Many counts were recorded for this clonotype. V usage is TRBV6-1 and J usage is TRBJ1-1; D not certain. This CDR3 is built from 13 residues. Germline V gene lookup returns CDR1 MNHNS and CDR2 SASEGT. The V end lost 4 bases, the J end lost 1 base, and 7 bases lay between the germline ends. The CDR3 loop is CASSGLRNTEAFF. In DNA, the CDR3 is TGTGCCAGCAGTGGTTTGAGGAACACTGAAGCTTTCTTT.

This clonotype occurred a few times. A read error may produce the germline difference seen at one junction end. The V call is TRBV7-9, the J call TRBJ2-5; D gene unclear. There are 10 residues in the CDR3. Germline CDR1 is SEHNR and CDR2 is FQNEAQ (reference sequence). The DNA for the CDR3 is TGTGCCAGCAGCTTAGCGCGTCTGCACTTC. This gives the protein CASSLARLHF.

This clonotype came up many times. The gene calls are TRBV18 and TRBJ1-2; 7 bases match TRBD1. This CDR3 contains 15 residues. The germline V gene encodes CDR1 KGHSH and CDR2 LQKENI. V was pared by 3 bases and J by 1 base, with 5 bases of the junction left unmatched. The CDR3 reads CASSPRDSYNYGYTF. For the CDR3, the DNA is TGTGCCAGCTCACCGCGGGACAGCTATAACTATGGCTACACCTTC. Full variable domain (remainder filled in from reference TRBV18 and TRBJ1-2): NAGVMQNPRHLVRRRGQEARLRCSPMKGHSHVYWYRQLPEEGLKFMVYLQKENIIDESGMPKERFSAEFPKEGPSILRIQQVVRGDSAAYFCASSPRDSYNYGYTFGSGTRLTVV.

This clonotype came up many times. The chain has TRBV5-1 and TRBJ1-2, with D unresolved. Trimming pared 0 bases from V and 6 bases from J, leaving 6 bases between. Germline assignment: CDR1 SGHRS and CDR2 YFSETQ. There are 12 residues in the CDR3. The CDR3 sequence: CASSLAVDGYTF. The CDR3 nucleotides read TGCGCCAGCAGCTTGGCGGTGGATGGCTACACCTTC.

This clonotype was recorded many times. CDR3 amino acids: CSVKRELAKNIQYF. The CDR3 nucleotides read TGCAGTGTAAAGCGGGAGTTAGCCAAAAACATTCAGTACTTC. This chain connects TRBV20-1 to TRBJ2-4; 8 positions agree with TRBD2. V lost 7 bases and J lost 0; bases outside the gene matches: 5. There are 14 residues in the CDR3. Germline V lookup: CDR1 DFQATT, CDR2 SNEGSKA (reference sequence).

Concerning this clonotype: One base away lies a much larger clone, so this may be a sequencing read error. The V call is TRBV7-3, the J call TRBJ2-1, with TRBD1 matching over 9 bases. The V gene end was trimmed by 8 bases and the J gene end by 6 bases; junction bases not matched to a gene: 14. Germline V gives CDR1 SGHTA, CDR2 FQGTGA. This CDR3 contains 16 residues. CDR3: CASGAYWDREVNEQFF. In DNA, the CDR3 is TGTGCCAGCGGCGCCTATTGGGACAGGGAGGTCAATGAGCAGTTCTTC.

This clonotype was detected only a few times. J is TRBJ2-5 and V is TRBV29-1, with D perhaps matching TRBD1 (6 bases). This CDR3 contains 15 residues. V was shortened by 7 bases and J by 2 bases, with 20 bases between the two germline ends. The V gene's germline CDR1 is SQVTM and CDR2 ANQGSEA. The CDR3 spells CSAPGATGLQETQYF. CDR3 in DNA: TGCAGCGCCCCAGGGGCGACAGGACTTCAAGAGACCCAGTACTTC. The full variable domain, in which reference TRBV29-1 and TRBJ2-5 provide the parts outside the CDR3, is SAVISQKPSRDICQRGTSLTIQCQVDSQVTMMFWYRQQPGQSLTLIATANQGSEATYESGFVIDKFPISRPNLTFSTLTVSNMSPEDSSIYLCSAPGATGLQETQYFGPGTRLLVL.

This clonotype was counted a few times. The V call is TRBV2, the J call TRBJ2-3, with 7 bases lining up with TRBD2. Unmatched junction bases numbered 8, after V lost 6 bases and J lost 2 bases. CDR3 length equals 15 residues. CDR1 and CDR2 (germline): SNHLY, FYNNEI. In nucleotides, the CDR3 is TGTGCCAGCAGAGAAACCGGGACTAACACAGATACGCAGTATTTT. Its translation: CASRETGTNTDTQYF.

This clonotype was counted many times. The rearrangement joins TRBV5-1 to TRBJ1-2; tentatively, D is TRBD1 (6 bases). Germline CDR1 and CDR2: SGHRS and YFSETQ. The V end lost 5 bases, the J end lost 4 bases, and 18 bases lay between the germline ends. This CDR3 has 15 residues. The CDR3 spells CASRLNPGERYGYTF. The CDR3 nucleotides are TGCGCCAGCAGGTTAAACCCAGGGGAGCGCTATGGCTACACCTTC.

The chain recombines TRBV6-1 with TRBJ2-5; D uncertain. The germline CDR1 and CDR2 sequences are MNHNS and SASEGT. The CDR3 runs 14 residues. V was trimmed by 2 bases and J by 7 bases, leaving 14 bases between them. CDR3 DNA sequence: TGTGCCAGCAGTGAACTGGCTTCGCCAGGGACCCAGTACTTC. Protein: CASSELASPGTQYF.

This clonotype was seen many times. The V and J genes are TRBV30 and TRBJ2-3; 10 positions match TRBD2. Trimming removed 2 bases from V and 2 bases from J; junction bases left unmatched: 4. Germline V lookup: CDR1 GTSNPN, CDR2 SVGIG (reference sequence). The CDR3 consists of 15 residues. The CDR3 bases are TGTGCCTGGAGTACTAGCGGGACCCACACAGATACGCAGTATTTT. This sequence encodes CAWSTSGTHTDTQYF.